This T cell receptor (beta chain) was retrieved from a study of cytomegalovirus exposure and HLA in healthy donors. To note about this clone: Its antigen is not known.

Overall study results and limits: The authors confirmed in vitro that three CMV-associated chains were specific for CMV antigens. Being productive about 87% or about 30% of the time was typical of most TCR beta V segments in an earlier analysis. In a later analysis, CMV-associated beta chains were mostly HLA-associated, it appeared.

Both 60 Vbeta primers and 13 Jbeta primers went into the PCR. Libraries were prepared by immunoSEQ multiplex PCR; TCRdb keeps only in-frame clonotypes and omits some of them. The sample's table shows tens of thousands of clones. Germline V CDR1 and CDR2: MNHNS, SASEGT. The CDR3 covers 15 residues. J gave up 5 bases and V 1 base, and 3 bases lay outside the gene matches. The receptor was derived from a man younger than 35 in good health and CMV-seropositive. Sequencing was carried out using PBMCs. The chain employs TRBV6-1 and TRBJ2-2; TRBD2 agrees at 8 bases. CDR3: CASSEVIAGTGELFF. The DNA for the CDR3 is TGTGCCAGCAGTGAAGTAATAGCGGGGACCGGGGAGCTGTTTTTT.